Shown below are 9 T cell receptor beta chains from a single sample sequenced in a study of Tregs in tolerant kidney transplant recipients. Mixed chimerism was transient after nonmyeloablative marrow transplants from related graft donors. Assay used: immunoSEQ multiplex PCR; TCRdb lists only in-frame clones, some missing. The table has 45,000 or so clones, more than 70% seen once. Sequenced material: CD8+ T cells from blood (PBMCs), taken 12 months after the transplant. Receptors originate from a human patient who received a combined kidney and bone marrow transplant. Some of the T cells may derive from the graft donor.

The sample holds one count of this clone. This sequence joins TRBV29-1 and TRBJ2-7; 8 bases fit TRBD1. Germline assignment: CDR1 SQVTM and CDR2 ANQGSEA. The CDR3 extends over 11 amino acids. V trimming: 4 bases; J trimming: 6 bases; junction bases outside the gene matches: 2. This chain's CDR3 is CSVVTGVEQYF. CDR3 nucleotides: TGCAGCGTTGTGACAGGGGTCGAGCAGTACTTC.

This chain's CDR3 is CASSSPNTGELFF. CDR3 DNA: TGTGCCAGCAGCTCTCCCAACACCGGGGAGCTGTTTTTT. The J gene is TRBJ2-2, the V gene TRBV7-2; D unresolved. V was shortened by 4 bases and J by 2 bases, with 5 bases between the two germline ends. CDR3 size: 13 residues. The germline CDR1 and CDR2 sequences are SGHTA and FQGNSA.

J is TRBJ2-7 and V is TRBV7-8; 8 bases map to TRBD2. Germline V gene sequence: CDR1 SGHVS, CDR2 FQNEAQ. The V gene end was trimmed by 5 bases and the J gene end by 3 bases; junction bases not matched to a gene: 12. CDR3 length: 16 residues. Written as DNA, the CDR3 is TGTGCCAGCAGCCCGGAGGAGCGGGGGCTAGACTACGAGCAGTACTTC. It yields the protein CASSPEERGLDYEQYF.

The chain joins TRBV4-1 to TRBJ1-1; D may be TRBD1 (5 bases). This CDR3 is built from 13 residues. The germline V and J ends were trimmed by 7 bases and 10 bases, with 19 bases remaining between them. Germline-derived CDR1 and CDR2 are MGHRA and YSYEKL. The CDR3 here is CASTPFGGALAFF. The CDR3 DNA reads as TGCGCCAGCACCCCCTTTGGTGGGGCCCTAGCTTTCTTT.

The gene calls are TRBV4-3 and TRBJ2-5; D is uncertain. CDR1 LGHNA and CDR2 YSLEER come from the germline V gene. V was cut by 1 base and J by 5 bases, with 11 bases left in between. The CDR3 is made up of 14 amino acids. CDR3 sequence: CASSQVPQEETQYF. The DNA of the CDR3 is TGCGCCAGCAGCCAAGTTCCTCAAGAGGAGACCCAGTACTTC.

V is TRBV7-2 and J is TRBJ2-7; TRBD2 matches at 12 bases. The germline V gene encodes CDR1 SGHTA and CDR2 FQGNSA. The ends lost 4 bases at V and 1 base at J; junction bases unmatched: 8. There are 17 residues in the CDR3. This CDR3 reads CASSSPTSGSDSYEQYF. In nucleotides, the CDR3 is TGTGCCAGCAGCTCTCCGACTAGCGGGAGCGATTCCTACGAGCAGTACTTC.

The chain combines TRBV4-1 with TRBJ1-1; 7 nucleotides align to TRBD1. Germline V lookup: CDR1 MGHRA, CDR2 YSYEKL. V lost 3 bases to trimming and J lost 0 bases; unmatched junction nucleotides: 4. CDR3 length: 15 amino acids. The CDR3 DNA sequence: TGCGCCAGCAGCCAGCGGGACAGCATGAACACTGAAGCTTTCTTT. Its translation is CASSQRDSMNTEAFF.

The chain has TRBV19 and TRBJ1-5; 8 nucleotides align to TRBD1. This CDR3 region has 14 residues. Trimming took 5 bases from V and 7 from J; bases not matched to a gene: 7. Germline CDR1 LNHDA, CDR2 SQIVND (reference sequence). CDR3 sequence reads: CASSSWTGLQPQHF. The DNA for the CDR3 is TGTGCCAGTAGTTCCTGGACAGGGCTACAGCCCCAGCATTTT.

The chain combines TRBV28 with TRBJ2-1; TRBD1 matches at 10 bases. The J segment lost 8 bases and the V segment lost 3 bases, leaving 4 bases of the junction unmatched. From germline, CDR1 is MDHEN and CDR2 SYDVKM. This CDR3 has 14 amino acids. CDR3 in DNA: TGTGCCAGCAGTTTCGGGACAGGGGTTGATGAGCAGTTCTTC. Amino acids: CASSFGTGVDEQFF.